These T cell receptor beta chains were read from a single sample in a study of blood T cells in healthy people across ages. Via MiXCR, TCRdb re-called the 5' RACE reads, giving one row per CDR3 protein. The sample consists of roughly 1.7 million distinct CDR3 sequences, 34% of them appearing once. Sequenced material: blood. These receptors were obtained from a woman in her thirties in good health. Each CDR3 is given with its conserved first and last residue. A D gene is named only where the DNA matches it firmly. Only part of the rows carry a size: once, few, many, or a class if the clone is expanded.

cdr3_length j_call v_call clone_size d_call cdr3_nt cdr3_aa
14 TRBJ2-5 TRBV20-1 many TRBD2 TGCAGTGCGGGGACTAGCGGAAGCCAAGAGACCCAGTACTTC CSAGTSGSQETQYF
16 TRBJ2-1 TRBV5-4 . . TGTGCCAGCAGCTCCGGGTCTATTATAGGGGGCAATGAGCAGTTCTTC CASSSGSIIGGNEQFF
14 TRBJ2-7 TRBV7-9 many . TGTGCCAGCAGTTTAGGGCCGGGCACCTACGAGCAGTACTTC CASSLGPGTYEQYF
16 TRBJ2-3 TRBV3-1 . TRBD2 TGTGCCAGCAGCCAATCCAGCGGGATGAGCACAGATACGCAGTATTTT CASSQSSGMSTDTQYF
14 TRBJ2-1 TRBV7-2 . . TGTGCCAGCAGCTTTTATGGGGGCTACAATGAGCAGTTCTTC CASSFYGGYNEQFF
15 TRBJ2-7 TRBV7-8 . . TGTGCCAGCAGCCGAGATCTGCCAGCAAGTTACGAGCAGTACTTC CASSRDLPASYEQYF
15 TRBJ2-3 TRBV4-1 few . TGCGCCAGCAGCCCGAGGGGTAGGGGCGCAGATACGCAGTATTTT CASSPRGRGADTQYF
14 TRBJ2-3 TRBV6-5 . . TGTGCCAGCAGTTCAATCAGGGGCACAGATACGCAGTATTTT CASSSIRGTDTQYF
11 TRBJ1-2 TRBV12-3/TRBV12-4 few . TGTGCCAGCAGTTGGGGCCCTAGCTACACCTTC CASSWGPSYTF
14 TRBJ1-2 TRBV7-2 . . TGTGCCTGCAGCTTAGATGGCAGGGACTATGGCTACACCTTC CACSLDGRDYGYTF
14 TRBJ1-1 TRBV7-2 . TRBD1 TGTGCCAGCAGCTTACCGGGACAGGGGGAGTTAGCTTTCTTT CASSLPGQGELAFF
16 TRBJ2-1 TRBV28 . TRBD2 TGTGCCAGCGGTGGAGCTAGCGGGAGGAGGCTCAATGAGCAGTTCTTC CASGGASGRRLNEQFF
11 TRBJ1-2 TRBV30 . TRBD1 TGTGCCTGGTCAGACAGGGGGACCTACACCTTC CAWSDRGTYTF
13 TRBJ2-1 TRBV20-1 . TRBD1 TGCAGTGCCATGACAGGGGTTTACAATGAGCAGTTCTTC CSAMTGVYNEQFF
12 TRBJ1-1 TRBV6-2/TRBV6-3 . TRBD1 TGTGCCAGCAGCCAAACAGGGGGCGCCGCTTTCTTT CASSQTGGAAFF
13 TRBJ1-2 TRBV20-1 . . TGCAGTGCTGGCCGGCCAGGAGGTTACGGCTACACCTTC CSAGRPGGYGYTF
15 TRBJ1-5 TRBV12-3/TRBV12-4 many TRBD1 TGTGCCAGCAGCAGGGACAGGGGAGTTGGTCAGCCCCAGCATTTT CASSRDRGVGQPQHF
18 TRBJ2-7 TRBV5-1 few TRBD2 TGCGCCAGCAGCTTAGCCGGGACTAGCGGGAGCCGATTAAACGAGCAGTACTTC CASSLAGTSGSRLNEQYF
13 TRBJ2-7 TRBV20-1 few TRBD2 TGCAGTGCTAGTCGGACTAGTCTAGCCGAGCAGTACTTC CSASRTSLAEQYF
15 TRBJ2-5 TRBV24-1 . . TGTGCCACCAGTGCCCTAATAGCCGGACAAGAGACCCAGTACTTC CATSALIAGQETQYF
16 TRBJ2-7 TRBV9 . TRBD1 TGTGCCAGCAGCCCAACCGGGACAGGGGGTCCCTACGAGCAGTACTTC CASSPTGTGGPYEQYF
14 TRBJ1-2 TRBV6-2/TRBV6-3 few TRBD1 TGTGCCAGCATTAAGGACAGGGGGTATGGTGGCTACACCTTC CASIKDRGYGGYTF
16 TRBJ2-5 TRBV6-5 . . TGTGCCAGCAGTTCCGACATGGGGGGGGCCCAAGAGACCCAGTACTTC CASSSDMGGAQETQYF
21 TRBJ2-2 TRBV5-5 . . TGTGCCAGCAGCTTGGACGGTTGGGGCAGCGGACTTACCCTGAGGACCGGGGAGCTGTTTTTT CASSLDGWGSGLTLRTGELFF
15 TRBJ2-2 TRBV7-9 . . TGTGCCAGCAGCTTTAGCAAACTCAACACCGGGGAGCTGTTTTTT CASSFSKLNTGELFF
14 TRBJ1-2 TRBV4-1 . . TGCGCCAGCAGCCAAGAGAGGGGCCACTATGGCTACACCTTC CASSQERGHYGYTF
16 TRBJ2-1 TRBV5-1 once TRBD2 TGCGCCAGCAGCTTGATGACTAGCGGGGGAGGGAATGAGCAGTTCTTC CASSLMTSGGGNEQFF
13 TRBJ1-1 TRBV5-5 . . TGTGCCAGCAGCTTCCTAGCCGACACTGAAGCTTTCTTT CASSFLADTEAFF
17 TRBJ2-1 TRBV11-2 . . TGTGCCAGCAGCTTAGATCCGGCGGCTGAGACGTACAATGAGCAGTTCTTC CASSLDPAAETYNEQFF
15 TRBJ2-7 TRBV4-2 few . TGTGCCAGCAGCCGTCGGATGGACCTGGAATTGCAGCAGTACTTC CASSRRMDLELQQYF
14 TRBJ2-7 TRBV10-3 . . TGTGCCATCAGTGACACGCGCTTTGGGGCCGAGCAGTACTTC CAISDTRFGAEQYF
11 TRBJ1-2 TRBV7-9 . . TGTGCCAGCACCCCTTGGGATGACTACACCTTC CASTPWDDYTF
13 TRBJ1-4 TRBV9 few TRBD1 TGTGCCAGCAGCTCCAGGACAGGTGAAAAACTGTTTTTT CASSSRTGEKLFF
16 TRBJ1-5 TRBV7-2 . . TGTGCCAGCAAGACCCGATTCGAGGGCAGCAATCAGCCCCAGCATTTT CASKTRFEGSNQPQHF
16 TRBJ2-3 TRBV11-2 few TRBD2 TGTGCCAGCAGCGATCTCCAGCGGGAGGGCCCCAATGAGCAGTATTTT CASSDLQREGPNEQYF
18 TRBJ1-6 TRBV7-6 . . TGTGCCGGCAGCTTAGTTCGAGCGGGAGGGGACTATAATTCACCCCTCCACTTT CAGSLVRAGGDYNSPLHF
14 TRBJ2-1 TRBV3-1 few . TGTGCCAGCAGCCAAGGAACTAAATACAATGAGCAGTTCTTC CASSQGTKYNEQFF
12 TRBJ1-4 TRBV5-1 . TRBD1 TGCGCCAGCAGCCTCCGGACAGGGCAACTGTTTTTT CASSLRTGQLFF
15 TRBJ2-1 TRBV27 . TRBD2 TGTGCCAGCAGGACTCTAGCGGGAGGGCCCAGTGAGCAGTTCTTC CASRTLAGGPSEQFF
13 TRBJ2-1 TRBV28 . TRBD2 TGTGCCAGCAGTGGGACTAGCTTGGGGGAGCAGTTCTTC CASSGTSLGEQFF
15 TRBJ1-2 TRBV7-9 few TRBD1 TGTGCCAGCAGCTCGGTACAGGGGGCTTCCTATGGCTACACCTTC CASSSVQGASYGYTF
15 TRBJ1-5 TRBV7-2 . . TGTGCCAGCAGCTTAGGGGCAGGGGACGCTCAGCCCCAGCATTTT CASSLGAGDAQPQHF
16 TRBJ2-5 TRBV6-5 few TRBD2 TGTGCCAGCAGTTCGCTAGCGGGGGGCTCGTCGGAGACCCAGTACTTC CASSSLAGGSSETQYF
15 TRBJ2-5 TRBV5-6 . TRBD2 TGTGCCAGCAGCTTGCGGTTGGGAGGGAAAGAGACCCAGTACTTC CASSLRLGGKETQYF
20 TRBJ2-7 TRBV28 . . TGTGCCAGCAGTTTATGGCGGGTGGGTAACAGGAATTCATACACCTACGAGCAGTACTTC CASSLWRVGNRNSYTYEQYF
14 TRBJ1-1 TRBV3-1 . TRBD1 TGTGCCAGCAGCCAGAGGGACAGGGTCCCTGAAGCTTTCTTT CASSQRDRVPEAFF
16 TRBJ2-7 TRBV12-5 . TRBD2 TGTGCTAGTGGTCCCCGGACTAGCGGGCCCCCCTACGAGCAGTACTTC CASGPRTSGPPYEQYF
13 TRBJ1-2 TRBV25-1 . . TGTGCCAGCAGGGAAGCGGGCGGGTATGGCTACACCTTC CASREAGGYGYTF
17 TRBJ2-3 TRBV9 . TRBD2 TGTGCCAGCAGCGGGTCCCTTCGGGGGGGGAGCACAGATACGCAGTATTTT CASSGSLRGGSTDTQYF
20 TRBJ2-4 TRBV27 few . TGTGCCAGCAGTTCCCGGGGGGACACAGGATCTGGGGGACTTTGGAACATTCAGTACTTC CASSSRGDTGSGGLWNIQYF
16 TRBJ2-7 TRBV7-2 . TRBD1 TGTGCCAGCAGCTTACGTTGGACGGACAGGGGCTACGAGCAGTACTTC CASSLRWTDRGYEQYF
13 TRBJ2-7 TRBV7-9 . . TGTGCCAGCAGCATCCTGGGGTTCTACGAGCAGTACTTC CASSILGFYEQYF
14 TRBJ2-5 TRBV7-3 . TRBD2 TGTGCCCGGACTAGCGGGGGGGCAGGAGAGACCCAGTACTTC CARTSGGAGETQYF
18 TRBJ1-6 TRBV20-1 . TRBD1 TGCAGTGCTAGAGACCCCCGGGACAGATCTTCCCGATCTTCACCCCTCCACTTT CSARDPRDRSSRSSPLHF
14 TRBJ2-5 TRBV12-3/TRBV12-4 few . TGTGCCAGCAGGCCCGGACACAGCCAAGAGACCCAGTACTTC CASRPGHSQETQYF